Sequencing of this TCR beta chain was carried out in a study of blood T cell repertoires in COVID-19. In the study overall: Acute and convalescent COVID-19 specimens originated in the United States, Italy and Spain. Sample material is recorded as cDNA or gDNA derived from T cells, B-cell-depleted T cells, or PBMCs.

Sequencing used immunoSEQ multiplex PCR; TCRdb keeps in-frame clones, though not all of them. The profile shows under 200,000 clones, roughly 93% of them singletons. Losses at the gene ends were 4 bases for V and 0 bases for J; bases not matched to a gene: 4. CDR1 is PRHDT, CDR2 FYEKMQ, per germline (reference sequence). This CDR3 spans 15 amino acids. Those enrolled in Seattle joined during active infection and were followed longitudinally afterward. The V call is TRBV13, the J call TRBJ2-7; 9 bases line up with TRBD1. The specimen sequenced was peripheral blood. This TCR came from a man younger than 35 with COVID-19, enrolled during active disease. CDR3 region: CASSSRDRDSYEQYF. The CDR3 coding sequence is TGTGCCAGCAGCTCTCGGGACAGGGACTCCTACGAGCAGTACTTC.